Included here is one TCR beta chain sequence, with context. The V end lost 1 base, the J end lost 4 bases, and 14 bases lay between the germline ends. From germline, CDR1 is SGHRS and CDR2 YFSETQ. The CDR3 is 15 amino acids. These data originate in a study of blood T cell repertoires in COVID-19. Study information: Acute and convalescent COVID-19 specimens originated in the United States, Italy and Spain. T cells, B-cell-depleted T cells, or PBMCs provided the cDNA or gDNA that served as material.

Sequencing used immunoSEQ multiplex PCR; TCRdb keeps in-frame clones, though not all of them. The sample carries around 140,000 clones, roughly 91% recorded once. This TCR was recovered from a man aged 55 to 69 with COVID-19, enrolled during active disease. The rearrangement joins TRBV5-1 to TRBJ1-2; a weak D match, TRBD1 (6 bases). The specimen was peripheral blood. CDR3: CASSLLPGEGYGYTF. The DNA for the CDR3 is TGCGCCAGCAGCTTGCTCCCAGGGGAAGGCTATGGCTACACCTTC.